Listed below are T cell receptor beta chains from one sample, sequenced in a study of T-cell reconstitution after alpha-beta-depleted transplantation in children. TCRdb re-analysed the PCR reads in MiXCR, keeping a single row per CDR3 protein. The repertoire includes almost 600,000 distinct CDR3 sequences, 20% to 30% of them detected once, and under 45% sits in the top ten. The material sequenced was PBMCs, taken before TCRalphabeta/CD19-depleted stem cell transplant. The source is a boy under two years old with Wiskott-Aldrich syndrome, due to receive a stem cell transplant. CDR3s include the opening cysteine and the closing phenylalanine or tryptophan. A D gene is named only where the DNA matches it firmly. Expanded clones are given a class, and other clones once, few, many or no size at all.

clone size | J gene | D gene | V gene | CDR3 DNA | CDR3 protein
few | TRBJ1-1 | NA | TRBV6-2/TRBV6-3 | TGTGCCAGCAGTTACCACGACATAGTTGACGCTTTCTTT | CASSYHDIVDAFF
NA | TRBJ1-1 | TRBD1 | TRBV20-1 | TGCAGTGCTGTTTCACCGGGTCCCGGGACAGGGTTCATGAACACTGAAGCTTTCTTT | CSAVSPGPGTGFMNTEAFF
few | TRBJ2-5 | NA | TRBV20-1 | TGCAGTGCTGTAGGGGCGCAGGAGACCCAGTACTTC | CSAVGAQETQYF
few | TRBJ2-6 | NA | TRBV11-2 | TGTGCCAGCGGATCCACAACCGGGGCCAACGTCCTGACTTTC | CASGSTTGANVLTF
NA | TRBJ1-2 | TRBD1 | TRBV12-3/TRBV12-4 | TGTGCCAGCAATACAGGGGGACAGGGAGTCTGGGATGGCTACACCTTC | CASNTGGQGVWDGYTF
NA | TRBJ2-5 | NA | TRBV21-1 | TGTGCCAGCACCTGGACTAGCGGGAGGGCCTGGGAGACCCAGTACTTC | CASTWTSGRAWETQYF
few | TRBJ2-1 | TRBD2 | TRBV7-3 | TGTGCCAGCAGCTTAAGTTCTAGCGGGGTGTGGGATGAGCAGTTCTTC | CASSLSSSGVWDEQFF
NA | TRBJ2-1 | NA | TRBV5-1 | TGCGCCAGCAGCGGGACGGGATACGGTGAGCAGTTCTTC | CASSGTGYGEQFF
NA | TRBJ2-7 | TRBD1 | TRBV29-1 | TGCAGCGTTGAAGTTACTGGGACAGGGTCCAACGAGCAGTACTTC | CSVEVTGTGSNEQYF
NA | TRBJ2-7 | TRBD1 | TRBV6-1 | TGTGCCAGTATTCCAGTACAGGGGATGAGCGAGCAGTACTTC | CASIPVQGMSEQYF
NA | TRBJ2-3 | NA | TRBV20-1 | TGCAGTGCTGGGGGACTTCACACAGATACGCAGTATTTT | CSAGGLHTDTQYF
NA | TRBJ2-1 | TRBD2 | TRBV3-1 | TGTGCCAGCAGCCGATCCGGGACTAGCGGCCGTGAGCAGTTCTTC | CASSRSGTSGREQFF
few | TRBJ1-2 | NA | TRBV5-6 | TGTGCCAGCAGCAATACCATGGACAGTAACTATGGCTACACCTTC | CASSNTMDSNYGYTF
few | TRBJ2-5 | NA | TRBV28 | TGTGCCAGCAGTTTTAGGCAAGCCCGCTTGTACTTC | CASSFRQARLYF
few | TRBJ2-7 | TRBD2 | TRBV6-1 | TGTGCCAGCGCGCCTAGCGGGAGAGCGAGCTCCTACGAGCAGTACTTC | CASAPSGRASSYEQYF
NA | TRBJ2-3 | TRBD2 | TRBV5-1 | TGCGCCAGCAGCGCGGGACTAGCGGGAGGGCGAGATACGCAGTATTTT | CASSAGLAGGRDTQYF
NA | TRBJ2-1 | NA | TRBV6-4 | TGTGCCAGCAGTGAGACGGGACTTCACAATGAGCAGTTCTTC | CASSETGLHNEQFF
NA | TRBJ2-1 | TRBD2 | TRBV5-6 | TGTGCCAGCTGCGCTTTGCGGGAGTTACGCTACGATGAGCAGTTCTTC | CASCALRELRYDEQFF
many | TRBJ2-1 | TRBD2 | TRBV5-1 | TGTGCCAGCAGCTTGGGGCTAGCGGGGGACTACAATGAGCAGTTCTTC | CASSLGLAGDYNEQFF
NA | TRBJ1-1 | NA | TRBV28 | TGTGCCAGCAGTTCCGGAACCCGGGGAGCTTTCTTT | CASSSGTRGAFF
NA | TRBJ1-5 | NA | TRBV7-2 | TGTGCCAGCAGCCATGCTGCCGGGTCCCCCCTAACGCATTTT | CASSHAAGSPLTHF
few | TRBJ1-1 | NA | TRBV5-4 | TGTGCCAGCAGCTTGTCGCAGAAAACTGAAGCTTTCTTT | CASSLSQKTEAFF
NA | TRBJ2-1 | TRBD2 | TRBV29-1 | TGCAGCGCAAGCGGGAGGTATCACAATGAGCAGTTCTTC | CSASGRYHNEQFF
NA | TRBJ2-7 | NA | TRBV27 | TGTGCCAGCAGTTTATCGGCCGGGACCGGACAGTACTTC | CASSLSAGTGQYF
once | TRBJ2-7 | NA | TRBV6-5 | TGTGCCAGCAGTTACCGACAGCTCTCCTACGAGCAGTACTTC | CASSYRQLSYEQYF
NA | TRBJ1-1 | TRBD1 | TRBV7-8 | TGTGCCAGCAGCCAATGGAAGACAGGGACATTCTTGGCTGAAGCTTTCTTT | CASSQWKTGTFLAEAFF
NA | TRBJ2-1 | NA | TRBV20-1 | TGCAGTGCTGGGGGGACGAGGATGAACAATGAGCAGTTCTTC | CSAGGTRMNNEQFF
few | TRBJ2-3 | TRBD2 | TRBV6-1 | TGTGCCAGCAGTGCAACTAGCGGGGTATCTAGCACAGATACGCAGTATTTT | CASSATSGVSSTDTQYF
NA | TRBJ2-5 | NA | TRBV11-2 | TGTGCCAGCAGCCCAGGACGGGGGTTAGGAGAGACCCAGTACTTC | CASSPGRGLGETQYF
NA | TRBJ2-3 | NA | TRBV20-1 | TGCAGTGCTAGACAGGGGCGAATTTCTAGCACAGATACGCAGTATTTT | CSARQGRISSTDTQYF
NA | TRBJ1-5 | NA | TRBV7-9 | TGTGCCAGCAGCCCCCAGGGCAGTTATAGCAATCAGCCCCAGCATTTT | CASSPQGSYSNQPQHF
few | TRBJ1-5 | TRBD1 | TRBV6-1 | TGTGCCACCGGGGACAGGGGGAAGAGTCAGCCCCAGCATTTT | CATGDRGKSQPQHF
NA | TRBJ1-4 | TRBD1 | TRBV20-1 | TGCAGTGCTAGAGATGTGGGACAGAGTAATGAAAAACTGTTTTTT | CSARDVGQSNEKLFF
few | TRBJ2-5 | NA | TRBV10-3 | TGTGCCATCAGTGGGTACCAAGAGACCCAGTACTTC | CAISGYQETQYF
few | TRBJ1-2 | NA | TRBV12-3/TRBV12-4 | TGTGCCAGTTTCGGGGCCGAGGGAGGCTACACCTTC | CASFGAEGGYTF
NA | TRBJ2-2 | TRBD2 | TRBV18 | TGTGCCAGCTCAGTCAACCCTAGCGGGAGTCGCACCGGGGAGCTGTTTTTT | CASSVNPSGSRTGELFF